These 8 T cell receptor beta chains were sequenced from one sample in a study of shared clonotypes between healthy human individuals. Clones were read by immunoSEQ multiplex PCR, and TCRdb kept only the in-frame ones, dropping some. The table has more than 900,000 clones, roughly 74% seen once. Specimen: memory CD4+ T cells from PBMCs. Subset described: CD45RA-negative fraction. All receptors come from a young man in good health. Some clones in this sample may be carry-over from other donors' samples.

The CDR3 spells CASSRYHRDPNTEAFF. The DNA of the CDR3 is TGTGCCAGTAGTAGATACCACAGGGATCCGAACACTGAAGCTTTCTTT. This chain joins TRBV19 and TRBJ1-1; TRBD1 might be the D (6 bases). V lost 4 bases, J lost 1 base, and 16 bases lay in between. This CDR3 comprises 16 residues. The V gene's germline CDR1 is LNHDA and CDR2 SQIVND (reference sequence).

J is TRBJ2-5 and V is TRBV7-8; unclear D gene. The CDR3 runs to 13 residues. Trimming stripped 1 base from V and 2 bases from J, with 5 bases between. Looked up from germline, CDR1 is SGHVS and CDR2 is FQNEAQ. Written as DNA, the CDR3 is TGTGCCAGCAGCTTAGGAACGCAAGAGACCCAGTACTTC. Its translation is CASSLGTQETQYF.

The rearrangement joins TRBV7-8 to TRBJ2-7; a weak D match, TRBD2 (5 bases). Trimming left V 5 bases short and J 7 bases short, with 12 bases between. The CDR3 spans 12 residues. Germline V gene lookup returns CDR1 SGHVS and CDR2 FQNEAQ. CDR3 nucleotide sequence: TGTGCCAGCAGCCCCCCCGAGGGTGAGCAGTACTTC. It specifies CASSPPEGEQYF.

V is TRBV28 and J is TRBJ2-7; D gene uncertain. The CDR3 totals 13 residues. The V gene lost 5 bases and the J gene lost 2 bases, with 10 bases spanning the gap. The germline CDR1 and CDR2 sequences are MDHEN and SYDVKM. In DNA, the CDR3 is TGTGCCAGCAGTCCAAGGGTAGCCTACGAGCAGTACTTC. Translating it yields CASSPRVAYEQYF.

V and J are TRBV10-3 and TRBJ2-3; tentative D call: TRBD2 (6 bases). Trimming removed 4 bases at V and 2 bases at J, with 13 bases between. This CDR3 is 15 amino acids long. The germline V gene encodes CDR1 ENHRY and CDR2 SYGVKD. The CDR3 region is CAISGFARDTDTQYF. The CDR3 DNA follows: TGTGCCATCAGTGGTTTCGCGCGGGACACAGATACGCAGTATTTT.

J is TRBJ1-2 and V is TRBV18; TRBD1 matches at 8 bases. In germline, CDR1 is KGHSH, CDR2 LQKENI. The CDR3 has 16 residues. V dropped 3 bases and J dropped 3; count of bases not matched to a gene: 9. In nucleotides, the CDR3 is TGTGCCAGCTCACCCGCGGACCCAGGGGGCGACTATGGCTACACCTTC. It encodes CASSPADPGGDYGYTF. The whole variable domain, remainder taken from reference TRBV18 and TRBJ1-2, is NAGVMQNPRHLVRRRGQEARLRCSPMKGHSHVYWYRQLPEEGLKFMVYLQKENIIDESGMPKERFSAEFPKEGPSILRIQQVVRGDSAAYFCASSPADPGGDYGYTFGSGTRLTVV.

This clone has a handful of counts. The V and J genes are TRBV19 and TRBJ1-4; D perhaps matches TRBD1 (5 bases). Germline CDR1 reads LNHDA; CDR2 reads SQIVND (reference sequence). CDR3 length equals 16 residues. V lost 1 base, J lost 7 bases, and 16 bases lay in between. The CDR3 coding sequence is TGTGCCAGTAGTATAGTGGGGCGGCTGCGGACTGAAAAACTGTTTTTT. It is translated as CASSIVGRLRTEKLFF.

The V gene is TRBV5-6, the J gene TRBJ2-1; either TRBD1 or TRBD2 may fit D (7 bases each). CDR3 length: 17 amino acids. The germline gives CDR1 SGHDT, CDR2 YYEEEE. V was shortened by 0 bases and J by 10 bases, with 23 bases between the two germline ends. The CDR3 region is CASSLDWGGGLHREQFF. The CDR3 DNA sequence: TGTGCCAGCAGCTTGGATTGGGGAGGGGGCCTTCATAGGGAGCAGTTCTTC.